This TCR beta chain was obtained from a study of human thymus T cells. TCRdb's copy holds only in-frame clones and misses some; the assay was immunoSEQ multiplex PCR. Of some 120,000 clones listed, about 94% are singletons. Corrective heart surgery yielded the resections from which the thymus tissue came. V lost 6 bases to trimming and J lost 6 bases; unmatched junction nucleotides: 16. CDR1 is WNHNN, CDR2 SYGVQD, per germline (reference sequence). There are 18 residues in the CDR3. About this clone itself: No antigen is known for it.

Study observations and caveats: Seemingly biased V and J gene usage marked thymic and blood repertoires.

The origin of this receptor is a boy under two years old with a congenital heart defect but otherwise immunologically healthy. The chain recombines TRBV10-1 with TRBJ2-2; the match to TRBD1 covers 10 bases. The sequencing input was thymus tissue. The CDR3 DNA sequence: TGCGCCAGCAGAACCTCCGAGGAGGGACAGGGGTGGGCCGGGGAGCTGTTTTTT. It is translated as CASRTSEEGQGWAGELFF.